Listed here are 19 T cell receptor beta chains from one sample, sequenced in a study of T cell responses to AZD1222 COVID-19 vaccine. Sequenced by immunoSEQ multiplex PCR; TCRdb stores in-frame clones only, minus some. The sample contains under 150,000 clones, 93% of which appear only once. The starting material was peripheral blood, obtained on day 0 of AZD1222 vaccination. Source of these receptors: an adult in good health.

V is TRBV5-4 and J is TRBJ1-1; 9 nucleotides line up with TRBD1. This CDR3 region has 15 residues. CDR1 SGHNT and CDR2 YYREEE come from the germline V gene (reference sequence). Unmatched junction bases numbered 4, after V lost 4 bases and J lost 0 bases. The DNA of the CDR3 is TGTGCCAGCAGCCCCGGACAGGGGCTGAACACTGAAGCTTTCTTT. This sequence encodes CASSPGQGLNTEAFF.

The chain links TRBV3-1 (or the pseudogene TRBV3-2) to TRBJ1-6; D might be TRBD1 (5 bases). V was pared by 0 bases and J by 11 bases, with 8 bases between. The CDR3 spans 13 residues. In germline, CDR1 is LGHDT, CDR2 YNNKEL (reference sequence). CDR3 protein: CASSQDEGTPLHF. The CDR3 DNA follows: TGTGCCAGCAGCCAAGATGAGGGGACACCCCTCCACTTT.

This rearrangement joins TRBV27 to TRBJ1-2, with unresolved D. The CDR3 runs to 14 residues. The germline V gene encodes CDR1 MNHEY and CDR2 SMNVEV (reference sequence). Deletions cut 5 bases from V and 3 bases from J, with 13 bases between. CDR3 protein: CASSPISSDYGYTF. The CDR3 DNA reads TGTGCCAGCAGTCCCATCTCTTCGGACTATGGCTACACCTTC.

The rearrangement uses TRBV12-3 or TRBV12-4 and TRBJ2-7; D uncertain. The CDR3 length is 12 residues. Trimming removed 0 bases from V and 6 bases from J, with 6 bases in between. In DNA, the CDR3 is TGTGCCAGCAGTTTAGCTGGGCCCGAGCAGTACTTC. This sequence encodes CASSLAGPEQYF.

The chain links TRBV19 to TRBJ1-4; D might be TRBD1 (5 bases). Germline CDR1 and CDR2: LNHDA and SQIVND (reference sequence). The CDR3 runs 17 residues. With 8 bases removed from V and 3 bases from J, the gap between germline ends came to 22 bases. CDR3: CASSDGALGMANEKLFF. The CDR3 DNA is TGTGCCAGTTCTGACGGGGCTTTAGGCATGGCTAATGAAAAACTGTTTTTT.

This clone has only a few counts. J is TRBJ2-2 and V is TRBV2; D might be TRBD2 (6 bases). Looked up from germline, CDR1 is SNHLY and CDR2 is FYNNEI. The CDR3 spans 13 residues. V was cut by 7 bases and J by 4 bases, with 10 bases left in between. The CDR3 DNA is TGTGCCAGCATGGGGACTGGCACCGGGGAGCTGTTTTTT. Protein: CASMGTGTGELFF.

This clone showed up just a few times. The rearrangement links TRBV6-5 to TRBJ2-7; D assignment may be TRBD1 or TRBD2 (6 bases each). The CDR3 spans 14 residues. The germline V gene encodes CDR1 MNHEY and CDR2 SVGAGI. Trimming stripped 6 bases from V and 2 bases from J, with 14 bases between. This CDR3 is CASRRPGGTYEQYF. The CDR3 coding sequence is TGTGCCAGCAGAAGGCCCGGGGGCACCTACGAGCAGTACTTC.

This clone was observed a single time. The gene calls are TRBV30 and TRBJ2-5; D perhaps matches TRBD1 (6 bases). The CDR3 has 14 residues. Germline CDR1 GTSNPN, CDR2 SVGIG (reference sequence). The ends were cut back, 2 bases at V and 4 bases at J, with 14 bases in the middle. DNA for the CDR3: TGTGCCTGGAGTTACAGGGAGTGGGGAGAGACCCAGTACTTC. This translates into CAWSYREWGETQYF.

The V and J genes are TRBV10-1 and TRBJ1-4, with 7 bases matching TRBD1. The germline gives CDR1 WNHNN, CDR2 SYGVQD (reference sequence). With V trimmed by 5 bases and J by 4 bases, 4 bases remained unmatched. This CDR3 has 14 residues. The CDR3 is CASSPGTVNEKLFF. The DNA for the CDR3 is TGCGCCAGCAGTCCCGGGACAGTTAATGAAAAACTGTTTTTT.

This chain links TRBV2 with TRBJ1-5; no definite D call. The ends were cut back, 0 bases at V and 5 bases at J, with 8 bases in the middle. Germline V CDR1 and CDR2: SNHLY, FYNNEI. The CDR3 covers 14 residues. Here the CDR3 DNA reads TGTGCCAGCAGTGAAGCGTCGGAATATCAGCCCCAGCATTTT. Residues: CASSEASEYQPQHF.

This chain joins TRBV3-1 (or the pseudogene TRBV3-2) and TRBJ1-2; D gene ambiguous. Germline V CDR1 and CDR2: LGHDT, YNNKEL (reference sequence). The V end lost 5 bases, the J end lost 2 bases, and 15 bases lay between the germline ends. The CDR3 is 15 amino acids. The CDR3 protein is CASSGATSGNYGYTF. CDR3 DNA: TGTGCCAGCAGCGGAGCGACGTCGGGAAACTATGGCTACACCTTC.

This chain uses TRBV18 with TRBJ1-1; tentative D call: TRBD1 (5 bases). The V and J ends lost 0 bases and 1 base respectively, with 12 bases between them. Germline assignment: CDR1 KGHSH and CDR2 LQKENI. CDR3 length: 16 amino acids. In DNA, the CDR3 is TGTGCCAGCTCACCACCGGGGGGTACAGGGAACACTGAAGCTTTCTTT. Residues: CASSPPGGTGNTEAFF.

This chain links TRBV14 with TRBJ1-1, with 7 bases fitting TRBD1. Germline CDR1 reads SGHDN; CDR2 reads FVKESK. The CDR3 has 15 amino acids. Trimming removed 1 base from V and 6 bases from J; junction bases left unmatched: 8. Here the CDR3 DNA reads TGTGCCAGCAGCCAAGGCAGGGGGAGGAAAGCTGAAGCTTTCTTT. Translation gives CASSQGRGRKAEAFF.

V usage is TRBV6-5 and J usage is TRBJ1-3; D possibly corresponds to TRBD1 (5 bases). This CDR3 is built from 15 residues. Germline V gene lookup returns CDR1 MNHEY and CDR2 SVGAGI. Trimming stripped 7 bases from V and 3 bases from J, with 16 bases between. The chain's CDR3 is CASTLGAGNGNTIYF. The CDR3 DNA reads as TGTGCCAGCACCTTAGGGGCAGGGAATGGAAACACCATATATTTT.

V gene TRBV9 combines with J gene TRBJ1-2; D remains unclear. V gave up 5 bases and J gave up 0 bases, with 20 bases separating them. CDR3 length equals 17 residues. Germline V lookup: CDR1 SGDLS, CDR2 YYNGEE. The CDR3 nucleotides read TGTGCCAGCAGGGCCCAGTCTAGGGTGAGGTCTAACTATGGCTACACCTTC. This codes for CASRAQSRVRSNYGYTF. The full variable domain, completed using reference TRBV9 and TRBJ1-2, is DSGVTQTPKHLITATGQRVTLRCSPRSGDLSVYWYQQSLDQGLQFLIQYYNGEERAKGNILERFSAQQFPDLHSELNLSSLELGDSALYFCASRAQSRVRSNYGYTFGSGTRLTVV.

The chain recombines TRBV19 with TRBJ1-1; D gene unclear. The CDR3 consists of 13 residues. Germline CDR1 LNHDA, CDR2 SQIVND (reference sequence). The V end was cut by 6 bases, the J end by 7 bases, with 15 bases between. The CDR3 DNA sequence: TGTGCCAGTAGCACCCCCTCAATGTTTGAAGCTTTCTTT. Encoded protein: CASSTPSMFEAFF.

CDR3 region: CASRVGFNEQFF. The DNA for the CDR3 is TGTGCCAGCCGTGTAGGGTTCAATGAGCAGTTCTTC. The gene calls are TRBV7-2 and TRBJ2-1; D call uncertain. Trimming pared 8 bases from V and 6 bases from J, leaving 11 bases between. CDR3 length equals 12 residues. CDR1 is SGHTA and CDR2 is FQGNSA in the germline V gene.

The gene calls are TRBV5-1 and TRBJ2-7; D perhaps matches TRBD1 (5 bases). Trimming stripped 3 bases from V and 2 bases from J, with 12 bases between. The germline V gene has CDR1 SGHRS and CDR2 YFSETQ. CDR3 size: 14 residues. The CDR3 loop is CASSWGDRAYEQYF. CDR3 coding DNA: TGCGCCAGCAGCTGGGGCGACAGAGCCTACGAGCAGTACTTC.

The rearrangement links TRBV10-3 to TRBJ1-3; the match to TRBD1 covers 7 bases. CDR3 size: 14 residues. The germline CDR1 and CDR2 sequences are ENHRY and SYGVKD. With V trimmed by 10 bases and J by 3 bases, 9 bases remained unmatched. CDR3 DNA sequence: TGTGCCACCGACCCCAGGGGGGATGGAAACACCATATATTTT. It is translated as CATDPRGDGNTIYF.